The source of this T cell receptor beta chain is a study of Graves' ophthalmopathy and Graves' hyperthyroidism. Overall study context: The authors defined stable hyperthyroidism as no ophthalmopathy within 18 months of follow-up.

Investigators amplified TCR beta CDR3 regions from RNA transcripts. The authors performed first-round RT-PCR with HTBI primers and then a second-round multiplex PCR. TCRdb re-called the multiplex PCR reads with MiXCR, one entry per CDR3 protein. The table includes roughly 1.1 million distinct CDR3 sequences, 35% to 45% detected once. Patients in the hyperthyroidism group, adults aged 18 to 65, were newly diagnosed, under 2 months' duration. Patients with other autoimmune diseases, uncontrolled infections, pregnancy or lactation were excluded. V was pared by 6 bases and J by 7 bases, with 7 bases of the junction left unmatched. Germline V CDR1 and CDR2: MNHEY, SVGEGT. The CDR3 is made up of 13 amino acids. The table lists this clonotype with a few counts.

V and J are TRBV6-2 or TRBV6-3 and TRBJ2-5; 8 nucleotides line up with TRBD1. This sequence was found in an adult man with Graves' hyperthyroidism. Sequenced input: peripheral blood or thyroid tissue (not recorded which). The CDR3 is CASSQGQARTQYF. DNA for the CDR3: TGTGCCAGCAGCCAGGGACAGGCCAGGACCCAGTACTTC.